What follows are 25 T cell receptor beta chains derived from one specimen sequenced in a study of beta chain features in type 1 diabetes. Study-level points and caveats: A moderate, significant TCRB CDR3 shortening appeared in type 1 diabetes across four CD4+ subsets.

The authors reverse transcribed all of the isolated RNA, so sequencing captured expressed TCRB transcripts. Sequencing was performed with immunoSEQ multiplex PCR; in TCRdb, only in-frame clones are kept and a portion is missing. This table has approximately 70,000 clones, about 48% appearing once. These receptors are not linked to any known antigen. Material: central memory CD4+ T cells from blood. These TCRs come from a man aged 25 to 40 with type 1 diabetes.

This chain connects TRBV29-1 to TRBJ2-7; the match to TRBD1 covers 8 bases. CDR3 length equals 14 residues. V dropped 4 bases and J dropped 5; count of bases not matched to a gene: 10. Germline V gene data show CDR1 as SQVTM and CDR2 as ANQGSEA. The CDR3 DNA reads TGCAGCGTTGGGCTTGGGCAGGGGGCCGACGAGCAGTACTTC. As protein: CSVGLGQGADEQYF.

The J gene is TRBJ2-4, the V gene TRBV5-6; no definite D call. CDR1 and CDR2 (germline): SGHDT, YYEEEE. This CDR3 spans 16 amino acids. V lost 0 bases and J lost 0, with 10 bases in between. The CDR3 spells CASSLELGKAKNIQYF. CDR3 nucleotides: TGTGCCAGCAGCTTGGAGCTAGGTAAAGCCAAAAACATTCAGTACTTC. Complete variable domain (other parts from reference TRBV5-6 and TRBJ2-4): DAGVTQSPTHLIKTRGQQVTLRCSPKSGHDTVSWYQQALGQGPQFIFQYYEEEERQRGNFPDRFSGHQFPNYSSELNVNALLLGDSALYLCASSLELGKAKNIQYFGAGTRLSVL.

This rearrangement joins TRBV5-4 to TRBJ2-3, with 7 bases aligning to TRBD2. Looked up from germline, CDR1 is SGHNT and CDR2 is YYREEE (reference sequence). Germline trimming cut 1 base from V and 3 bases from J; bases unmatched to any gene: 8. The CDR3 sequence is 16 residues long. CDR3 nucleotides: TGTGCCAGCAGCTTGCCGGGGGGTAGCGGAACAGATACGCAGTATTTT. This sequence encodes CASSLPGGSGTDTQYF.

This chain links TRBV6-1 with TRBJ1-2; the D is unclear. V lost 6 bases to trimming and J lost 6 bases, with 20 bases between them. Germline CDR1 is MNHNS and CDR2 is SASEGT. The CDR3 runs 15 residues. For the CDR3, the DNA is TGTGCCAGCAGACCTACCAGCCGAGGGAAGGATGGCTACACCTTC. Residues: CASRPTSRGKDGYTF.

The chain couples TRBV27 to TRBJ1-1, with TRBD1 identical over 7 bases. CDR1 and CDR2 (germline): MNHEY, SMNVEV (reference sequence). Trimming removed 0 bases from V and 10 bases from J; junction bases left unmatched: 8. This CDR3 is 14 amino acids long. The chain's CDR3 is CASSLSGQYTPAFF. The CDR3 coding sequence is TGTGCCAGCAGTTTATCGGGACAGTATACGCCAGCTTTCTTT.

V is TRBV5-1 and J is TRBJ2-3; D not certain. Germline CDR1 reads SGHRS; CDR2 reads YFSETQ. The CDR3 spans 16 residues. Trimming left V 1 base short and J 2 bases short, with 14 bases between. The CDR3 nucleotides are TGCGCCAGCAGCTTGTCCTCCCTAGGCTACACAGATACGCAGTATTTT. It yields the protein CASSLSSLGYTDTQYF.

This clone was seen a handful of times. The rearrangement links TRBV7-6 to TRBJ1-4; 7 bases are a match to TRBD1. In germline, CDR1 is SGHVS, CDR2 FNYEAQ. The junction had 5 bases not matched to a gene; V was cut back by 5 bases and J by 5 bases. The CDR3 covers 14 residues. DNA of the CDR3: TGTGCCAGCAGCCTGACGACAGGGAATGAAAAACTGTTTTTT. Its translation is CASSLTTGNEKLFF.

This clone was detected only a few times. V and J are TRBV19 and TRBJ1-1; D possibly corresponds to TRBD1 (6 bases). The CDR3 covers 15 residues. Germline V gene sequence: CDR1 LNHDA, CDR2 SQIVND (reference sequence). V shed 7 bases and J shed 5 bases, with 20 bases lying between them. CDR3: CASTIESGHRTEAFF. CDR3 sequence (DNA): TGTGCCAGTACTATCGAATCGGGACATCGGACTGAAGCTTTCTTT.

In this sample, this clone turned up a few times. The chain uses TRBV5-1 and TRBJ2-1; D is ambiguous. The CDR3 runs 13 residues. V was pared by 2 bases and J by 7 bases, with 10 bases between. The V gene's germline CDR1 is SGHRS and CDR2 YFSETQ. The CDR3 sequence: CASSFQRLNEQFF. The CDR3 DNA reads TGCGCCAGCAGCTTTCAGCGACTTAATGAGCAGTTCTTC.

The chain uses TRBV10-3 and TRBJ1-5; D is perhaps TRBD1 (5 bases). Deletions cut 6 bases from V and 0 bases from J, with 6 bases between. The germline V gene encodes CDR1 ENHRY and CDR2 SYGVKD. The CDR3 has 13 residues. The DNA for the CDR3 is TGTGCCATCAGGGACATTAGCAATCAGCCCCAGCATTTT. Amino acid sequence: CAIRDISNQPQHF.

The J gene is TRBJ2-7, the V gene TRBV5-6; a weak D match, TRBD1 (6 bases). CDR3 length: 16 amino acids. CDR1 and CDR2 (germline): SGHDT, YYEEEE. Deletions cut 0 bases from V and 4 bases from J, with 17 bases between. DNA for the CDR3: TGTGCCAGCAGCTTGGATGGGGCAGGGGTGGAATACGAGCAGTACTTC. The encoded protein is CASSLDGAGVEYEQYF.

This clone was observed a single time. The rearrangement links TRBV6-6 to TRBJ2-7; possible D gene TRBD1, 6 bases. Germline lookup yields CDR1 MNHNY and CDR2 SVGAGI (reference sequence). V gave up 6 bases and J gave up 1 base, with 10 bases separating them. This CDR3 contains 13 residues. CDR3 nucleotides: TGTGCCAGCAGCCGACAGGAATCCTACGAGCAGTACTTC. Protein: CASSRQESYEQYF.

This chain joins TRBV13 and TRBJ2-2, with D maybe TRBD2 (7 bases). V was pared by 6 bases and J by 0 bases, with 20 bases between. The germline CDR1 and CDR2 sequences are PRHDT and FYEKMQ (reference sequence). The CDR3 spans 18 residues. CDR3 residues: CASRLAGGGQPNTGELFF. The CDR3 DNA reads TGTGCCAGCAGACTGGCGGGCGGGGGACAACCGAACACCGGGGAGCTGTTTTTT.

The rearrangement uses TRBV18 and TRBJ2-1, with 12 bases aligning to TRBD2. The CDR3 contains 17 residues. From germline, CDR1 is KGHSH and CDR2 LQKENI. V lost 7 bases, J lost 8 bases, and 15 bases stayed unmatched. Here the CDR3 DNA reads TGTGCCAGCTTACTTCGGACTAGCGGGAAGATGTTGGATGAGCAGTTCTTC. Translation: CASLLRTSGKMLDEQFF.

This clone was detected only once. This sequence joins TRBV10-3 and TRBJ2-7; D is unclear. The V gene lost 8 bases and the J gene lost 4 bases, with 9 bases spanning the gap. The CDR3 totals 11 residues. Germline lookup yields CDR1 ENHRY and CDR2 SYGVKD. In nucleotides, the CDR3 is TGTGCCATCGTTCCAGGTTACGAGCAGTACTTC. Translation: CAIVPGYEQYF.

This clone was seen more than once but under ten times. This chain uses TRBV7-2 with TRBJ2-5; 7 bases fit TRBD2. The J call may be in error: the DNA end matches TRBJ2-7 better. The CDR3 extends over 17 amino acids. Germline CDR1 and CDR2: SGHTA and FQGNSA. The CDR3: CASSLSAGAGSSYEQYF. The CDR3 coding sequence is TGTGCCAGCAGCTTAAGTGCGGGAGCAGGGAGCTCCTACGAGCAGTACTTC.

This clone appeared a few times. The rearrangement uses TRBV6-5 and TRBJ2-3; TRBD1 is a possible D gene (5 bases). Trimming removed 0 bases at V and 2 bases at J, with 12 bases between. Germline values: CDR1 MNHEY, CDR2 SVGAGI. The CDR3 sequence is 16 residues long. The CDR3 reads CASSYSPGMHTDTQYF. The CDR3 coding sequence is TGTGCCAGCAGTTACTCGCCAGGGATGCACACAGATACGCAGTATTTT.

The sample holds a few counts of this clone. The chain is built from TRBV11-1 and TRBJ2-7; tentative D call: TRBD2 (6 bases). Germline V CDR1 and CDR2: SGHAT, FQDESV (reference sequence). The CDR3 has 13 residues. The ends were cut back, 5 bases at V and 2 bases at J, with 10 bases in the middle. CDR3 nucleotide sequence: TGTGCCAGCAGCGCGGGACTGGCCTACGAGCAGTACTTC. Protein: CASSAGLAYEQYF.

CDR3 region: CASSPEAMGYGYTF. The DNA of the CDR3 is TGTGCCAGCTCACCTGAGGCCATGGGCTATGGCTACACCTTC. The V call is TRBV18, the J call TRBJ1-2; D gene unclear. CDR1 and CDR2 (germline): KGHSH, LQKENI. V was trimmed by 3 bases and J by 4 bases, leaving 12 bases between them. The length of the CDR3 is 14 residues.

This clone was counted only a few times. The chain's CDR3 is CAWSGLRTGELFF. In DNA, the CDR3 is TGTGCCTGGAGTGGCTTGCGGACCGGGGAGCTGTTTTTT. This chain links TRBV30 with TRBJ2-2; D uncertain. The CDR3 has 13 residues. Trimming left V 1 base short and J 5 bases short, with 8 bases between. Germline V CDR1 and CDR2: GTSNPN, SVGIG (reference sequence). Drawing the rest from reference TRBV30 and TRBJ2-2, the complete variable domain is SQTIHQWPATLVQPVGSPLSLECTVEGTSNPNLYWYRQAAGRGLQLLFYSVGIGQISSEVPQNLSASRPQDRQFILSSKKLLLSDSGFYLCAWSGLRTGELFFGEGSRLTVL.

V and J are TRBV18 and TRBJ2-3; 7 positions agree with TRBD1. This CDR3 is 16 amino acids long. The trim removed 2 bases at V and 2 bases at J, leaving 7 bases unmatched. Germline values: CDR1 KGHSH, CDR2 LQKENI. CDR3 residues: CASSPETGRSTDTQYF. CDR3 DNA: TGTGCCAGCTCACCAGAGACAGGGCGCTCCACAGATACGCAGTATTTT.

The chain is built from TRBV15 and TRBJ2-3; 9 nucleotides match TRBD1. CDR3 length equals 16 residues. Trimming at V came to 3 bases and at J to 2 bases, leaving 6 bases not matched to a gene. Germline V gene data show CDR1 as LNHNV and CDR2 as YYDKDF (reference sequence). The CDR3: CATSRGTGRPTDTQYF. In DNA, the CDR3 is TGTGCCACCAGCAGGGGGACAGGGCGACCCACAGATACGCAGTATTTT.

The CDR3 spells CATQQGARYEQYF. As DNA, the CDR3 is TGTGCCACCCAGCAGGGGGCGCGCTACGAGCAGTACTTC. This chain links TRBV19 with TRBJ2-7, with 8 bases fitting TRBD1. With 10 bases clipped from V and 3 bases from J, the junction kept 8 bases outside the gene matches. CDR1 and CDR2 (germline): LNHDA, SQIVND (reference sequence). There are 13 residues in the CDR3. Full variable domain (missing parts from reference TRBV19 and TRBJ2-7): DGGITQSPKYLFRKEGQNVTLSCEQNLNHDAMYWYRQDPGQGLRLIYYSQIVNDFQKGDIAEGYSVSREKKESFPLTVTSAQKNPTAFYLCATQQGARYEQYFGPGTRLTVT.

This clone has only a few counts. The V gene is TRBV7-2, the J gene TRBJ1-3; 8 nucleotides match TRBD1. The ends lost 0 bases at V and 2 bases at J; junction bases unmatched: 3. Germline V gives CDR1 SGHTA, CDR2 FQGNSA. This CDR3 is 16 amino acids long. CDR3: CASSLAVTGAGNTIYF. The CDR3, as DNA: TGTGCCAGCAGCTTAGCGGTGACAGGGGCTGGAAACACCATATATTTT.

The rearrangement links TRBV7-8 to TRBJ2-7, with 7 bases that match TRBD1. Germline CDR1 reads SGHVS; CDR2 reads FQNEAQ. Trimming cost V 1 base and J 3 bases; bases outside gene matches: 3. There are 14 residues in the CDR3. The CDR3 nucleotides read TGTGCCAGCAGCTTAGAGGGACAGAACTACGAGCAGTACTTC. Protein product: CASSLEGQNYEQYF.